The rows below give T cell receptor beta chains drawn from one sample of a study of blood T cell repertoires in COVID-19. Sequenced by immunoSEQ multiplex PCR; TCRdb stores in-frame clones only, minus some. The repertoire holds about 150,000 clones, with around 90% as singletons. Material: peripheral blood. The receptors shown here come from a human donor in a cohort sampled during active COVID-19. Each CDR3 is given with its conserved first and last residue. Each record gives: V gene, J gene, clone size, CDR3 length, D gene, CDR3 protein, CDR3 DNA. A D gene is named only where the DNA matches it firmly. Only some rows state a clone size, as once, few, many or a class for expanded clones.

V: TRBV30; J: TRBJ2-2; size: -; length: 16; D: TRBD2; CDR3: CAWSAVAGSNTGELFF; DNA: TGTGCCTGGAGTGCGGTAGCGGGGTCAAACACCGGGGAGCTGTTTTTT
V: TRBV5-8; J: TRBJ1-5; size: -; length: 14; D: TRBD1; CDR3: CASSLEQGNQPQHF; DNA: TGTGCCAGCAGCTTGGAACAGGGGAATCAGCCCCAGCATTTT
V: TRBV19; J: TRBJ1-2; size: -; length: 15; D: TRBD1; CDR3: CASSGTGTGVFGYTF; DNA: TGTGCCAGTAGTGGAACCGGGACAGGGGTTTTTGGCTACACCTTC
V: TRBV6-2/TRBV6-3; J: TRBJ1-1; size: few; length: 14; D: -; CDR3: CASSYRTSNTEAFF; DNA: TGTGCCAGCAGTTACCGGACAAGTAACACTGAAGCTTTCTTT
V: TRBV19; J: TRBJ1-1; size: -; length: 15; D: TRBD1; CDR3: CASSIPQGGNTEAFF; DNA: TGTGCCAGTAGTATTCCGCAGGGGGGGAACACTGAAGCTTTCTTT
V: TRBV27; J: TRBJ1-4; size: -; length: 13; D: -; CDR3: CASSEGSGEKLFF; DNA: TGTGCCAGCAGTGAGGGCTCTGGTGAAAAACTGTTTTTT
V: TRBV4-1; J: TRBJ1-2; size: once; length: 13; D: -; CDR3: CASRPGGNYGYTF; DNA: TGCGCCAGCCGTCCGGGGGGGAACTATGGCTACACCTTC
V: TRBV18; J: TRBJ1-1; size: -; length: 14; D: -; CDR3: CASSPPLAGTWAFF; DNA: TGTGCCAGCTCACCACCGCTAGCAGGGACTTGGGCTTTCTTT
V: TRBV4-2; J: TRBJ2-2; size: -; length: 19; D: TRBD1; CDR3: CASSQRQTGVGPLSGELFF; DNA: TGTGCCAGCAGCCAACGGCAGACAGGGGTGGGGCCACTGTCCGGGGAGCTGTTTTTT
V: TRBV27; J: TRBJ1-2; size: -; length: 15; D: TRBD1; CDR3: CASSLGGQGLYGYTF; DNA: TGTGCCAGCAGTTTAGGGGGACAGGGGCTCTATGGCTACACCTTC
V: TRBV11-3; J: TRBJ1-1; size: -; length: 14; D: -; CDR3: CASSLNRGNTEAFF; DNA: TGTGCCAGCAGCTTAAATCGGGGGAACACTGAAGCTTTCTTT
V: TRBV28; J: TRBJ2-7; size: -; length: 15; D: TRBD2; CDR3: CASSLRSGRAYEQYF; DNA: TGTGCCAGCAGCCTTCGTAGCGGGAGGGCCTACGAGCAGTACTTC
V: TRBV30; J: TRBJ2-5; size: -; length: 13; D: TRBD1; CDR3: CAWGTGGQETQYF; DNA: TGTGCCTGGGGGACAGGGGGCCAAGAGACCCAGTACTTC
V: TRBV4-3; J: TRBJ2-7; size: few; length: 14; D: -; CDR3: CASSPKDMFYEQYF; DNA: TGCGCCAGCAGCCCAAAGGACATGTTCTACGAGCAGTACTTC
V: TRBV7-8; J: TRBJ2-3; size: -; length: 15; D: TRBD2; CDR3: CASSRAGASTDTQYF; DNA: TGTGCCAGCAGCCGAGCGGGGGCCAGCACAGATACGCAGTATTTT
V: TRBV6-5; J: TRBJ1-1; size: -; length: 14; D: TRBD1; CDR3: CASNNRQGNTEAFF; DNA: TGTGCCAGCAATAATCGACAGGGGAACACTGAAGCTTTCTTT
V: TRBV7-9; J: TRBJ2-3; size: once; length: 17; D: TRBD2; CDR3: CASSSPGTSGITDTQYF; DNA: TGTGCCAGCAGCTCCCCGGGGACTAGCGGGATCACAGATACGCAGTATTTT
V: TRBV12-3/TRBV12-4; J: TRBJ2-3; size: once; length: 13; D: -; CDR3: CASSLAGADTQYF; DNA: TGTGCCAGCAGTTTGGCGGGCGCAGATACGCAGTATTTT
V: TRBV6-1; J: TRBJ1-2; size: -; length: 15; D: TRBD1; CDR3: CASSEGTGPNYGYTF; DNA: TGTGCCAGCAGTGAAGGGACAGGACCTAACTATGGCTACACCTTC
V: TRBV5-1; J: TRBJ1-2; size: -; length: 17; D: -; CDR3: CASSTDGRVDGVYGYTF; DNA: TGCGCCAGCAGCACCGACGGACGGGTTGACGGGGTCTATGGCTACACCTTC
V: TRBV5-1; J: TRBJ1-2; size: -; length: 15; D: TRBD1; CDR3: CASSLSQGALGGYTF; DNA: TGCGCCAGCAGCTTGTCACAGGGGGCGCTTGGAGGCTACACCTTC